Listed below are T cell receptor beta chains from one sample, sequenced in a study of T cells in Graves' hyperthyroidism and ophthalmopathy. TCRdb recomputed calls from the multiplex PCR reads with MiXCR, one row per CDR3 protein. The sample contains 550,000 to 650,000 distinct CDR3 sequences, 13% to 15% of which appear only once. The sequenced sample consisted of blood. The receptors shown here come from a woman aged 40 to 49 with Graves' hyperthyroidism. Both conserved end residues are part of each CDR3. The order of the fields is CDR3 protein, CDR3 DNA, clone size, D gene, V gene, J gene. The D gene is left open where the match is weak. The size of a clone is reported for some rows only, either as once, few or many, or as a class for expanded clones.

CDR3: CASSSPGWGGETQYF
DNA: TGTGCCAGCAGTTCCCCCGGCTGGGGAGGCGAGACCCAGTACTTC
size: many
D: NA
V: TRBV28
J: TRBJ2-5

CDR3: CASRPGQGSYEQYF
DNA: TGCGCCAGCAGACCGGGACAGGGGTCCTACGAGCAGTACTTC
size: many
D: TRBD1
V: TRBV28
J: TRBJ2-7

CDR3: CASSDQDRMKAFF
DNA: TGTGCCAGCAGTGATCAGGACAGGATGAAGGCTTTCTTT
size: many
D: TRBD1
V: TRBV2
J: TRBJ1-1

CDR3: CAWNRGSSGTALVQYF
DNA: TGTGCCTGGAACCGGGGGTCTAGCGGGACGGCCTTAGTGCAGTACTTC
size: few
D: TRBD2
V: TRBV30
J: TRBJ2-7

CDR3: CASSYSSRNTEAFF
DNA: TGTGCCAGCAGTTACTCGTCGCGGAACACTGAAGCTTTCTTT
size: few
D: NA
V: TRBV6-5
J: TRBJ1-1

CDR3: CASSSPSLGGHSQPQHF
DNA: TGTGCCAGCAGTTCCCCATCCCTAGGGGGTCACAGTCAGCCCCAGCATTTT
size: many
D: NA
V: TRBV28
J: TRBJ1-5

CDR3: CASSNPGGSGNTIYF
DNA: TGTGCCAGCAGCAACCCAGGGGGCTCTGGAAACACCATATATTTT
size: NA
D: TRBD1
V: TRBV3-1
J: TRBJ1-3

CDR3: CSARDRGRGDGYTF
DNA: TGCAGTGCTAGAGATCGCGGCAGGGGGGATGGCTACACCTTC
size: few
D: TRBD1
V: TRBV20-1
J: TRBJ1-2

CDR3: CASTSSSGRNTDTQYF
DNA: TGTGCCAGCACCTCCTCTAGCGGGAGGAACACAGATACGCAGTATTTT
size: NA
D: TRBD2
V: TRBV6-1
J: TRBJ2-3

CDR3: CSASGLAGGNEQFF
DNA: TGCAGTGCTTCCGGACTAGCGGGGGGCAATGAGCAGTTCTTC
size: NA
D: TRBD2
V: TRBV20-1
J: TRBJ2-1

CDR3: CASSVTGNQPQHF
DNA: TGTGCCAGCAGTGTGACAGGCAATCAGCCCCAGCATTTT
size: many
D: NA
V: TRBV6-1
J: TRBJ1-5

CDR3: CASSPAGAVSSSPLHF
DNA: TGTGCCAGCAGCCCCGCAGGGGCGGTATCATCGTCACCCCTCCACTTT
size: many
D: NA
V: TRBV3-1
J: TRBJ1-6

CDR3: CSARGFLISGRPSSTDTQYF
DNA: TGCAGTGCTAGAGGTTTTTTGATTAGCGGGAGGCCTTCTAGCACAGATACGCAGTATTTT
size: NA
D: TRBD2
V: TRBV20-1
J: TRBJ2-3

CDR3: CAWSLQVRYGYTF
DNA: TGTGCCTGGAGTTTGCAGGTCCGCTATGGCTACACCTTC
size: many
D: NA
V: TRBV30
J: TRBJ1-2

CDR3: CASLGSGANVLTF
DNA: TGTGCCAGCCTCGGTTCCGGGGCCAACGTCCTGACTTTC
size: few
D: NA
V: TRBV6-1
J: TRBJ2-6

CDR3: CASSTSGAGGYTF
DNA: TGTGCCAGCAGCACCTCAGGGGCTGGTGGCTACACCTTC
size: many
D: NA
V: TRBV28
J: TRBJ1-2

CDR3: CASSLEWGNNQPQHF
DNA: TGCGCCAGCAGCTTGGAGTGGGGAAACAATCAGCCCCAGCATTTT
size: NA
D: NA
V: TRBV5-1
J: TRBJ1-5

CDR3: CATSDTRTSGTSYEQYF
DNA: TGTGCCACCAGTGACACACGGACTAGCGGGACCTCCTACGAGCAGTACTTC
size: many
D: TRBD2
V: TRBV24-1
J: TRBJ2-7

CDR3: CASSLSQGAVAFF
DNA: TGTGCCAGCAGTTTATCACAGGGGGCCGTGGCTTTCTTT
size: many
D: TRBD1
V: TRBV28
J: TRBJ1-1

CDR3: CASSRQVVSYNEQFF
DNA: TGTGCCAGCAGCCGACAGGTAGTCTCCTACAATGAGCAGTTCTTC
size: many
D: NA
V: TRBV3-1
J: TRBJ2-1

CDR3: CASSVAGTGARNGYTF
DNA: TGTGCCAGCAGTGTAGCCGGAACAGGGGCGCGGAATGGCTACACCTTC
size: NA
D: TRBD1
V: TRBV27
J: TRBJ1-2

CDR3: CAISDSGHSSGANVLTF
DNA: TGTGCCATCAGTGATTCTGGACATAGCTCTGGGGCCAACGTCCTGACTTTC
size: few
D: NA
V: TRBV10-3
J: TRBJ2-6

CDR3: CASSITRGRDEQFF
DNA: TGTGCCAGTAGTATCACGCGCGGGAGGGATGAGCAGTTCTTC
size: few
D: TRBD2
V: TRBV19
J: TRBJ2-1

CDR3: CSAHLAATQETQYF
DNA: TGCAGTGCTCATCTAGCGGCCACACAAGAGACCCAGTACTTC
size: NA
D: TRBD2
V: TRBV20-1
J: TRBJ2-5

CDR3: CASSPEGRKETQYF
DNA: TGTGCCAGCTCACCAGAGGGGCGGAAAGAGACCCAGTACTTC
size: many
D: NA
V: TRBV18
J: TRBJ2-5

CDR3: CASSYERTDSNQPQHF
DNA: TGTGCCAGCAGTTACGAAAGGACAGATAGCAATCAGCCCCAGCATTTT
size: many
D: NA
V: TRBV6-2/TRBV6-3
J: TRBJ1-5

CDR3: CASSFSGASFYNEQFF
DNA: TGTGCCAGCAGCTTCTCCGGGGCATCTTTCTACAATGAGCAGTTCTTC
size: many
D: NA
V: TRBV11-3
J: TRBJ2-1

CDR3: CASSPSRDNQETQYF
DNA: TGTGCCAGCAGCCCCTCCCGGGACAACCAAGAGACCCAGTACTTC
size: many
D: NA
V: TRBV11-3
J: TRBJ2-5

CDR3: CASSRDNVYGYTF
DNA: TGTGCCAGCAGCCGGGACAACGTATATGGCTACACCTTC
size: NA
D: NA
V: TRBV7-9
J: TRBJ1-2